This T cell receptor beta chain was identified during a study of T cells in Graves' hyperthyroidism and ophthalmopathy. From RNA transcripts, TCR beta CDR3 regions were amplified. With the HTBI primer set, the TCR CDR3 went through a first round of RT-PCR. TCRdb called the multiplex PCR reads again in MiXCR, with one record for every CDR3 protein. The table has about 420,000 distinct CDR3 sequences, roughly an eighth seen once. V dropped 8 bases and J dropped 3 bases, with 21 bases sitting between them. Germline lookup yields CDR1 MDHEN and CDR2 SYDVKM. The CDR3 is made up of 16 amino acids. In this sample, this clonotype turned up many times.

The sample was blood. The receptor was derived from a woman younger than 30 with Graves' hyperthyroidism. The chain joins TRBV28 to TRBJ2-3; TRBD2 is a possible D gene (6 bases). CDR3 amino acids: CASPPVGTLVTDTQYF. The CDR3 coding sequence is TGTGCCAGCCCCCCGGTGGGGACTCTTGTTACAGATACGCAGTATTTT.